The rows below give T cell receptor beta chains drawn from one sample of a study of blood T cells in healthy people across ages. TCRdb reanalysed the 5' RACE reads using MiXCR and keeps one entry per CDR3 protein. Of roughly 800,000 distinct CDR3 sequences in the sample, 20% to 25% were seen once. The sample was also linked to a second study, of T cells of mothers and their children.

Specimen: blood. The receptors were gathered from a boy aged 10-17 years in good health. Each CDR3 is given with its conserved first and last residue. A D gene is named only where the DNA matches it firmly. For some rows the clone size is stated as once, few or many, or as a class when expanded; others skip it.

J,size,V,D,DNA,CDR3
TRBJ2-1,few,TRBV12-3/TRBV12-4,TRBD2,TGTGCCAGCAGTTTCATCGTGCGGGGGGATGAGCAGTTCTTC,CASSFIVRGDEQFF
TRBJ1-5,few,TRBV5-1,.,TGCGCCAGCAGCTTGTGGGCTGATCAGCCCCAGCATTTT,CASSLWADQPQHF
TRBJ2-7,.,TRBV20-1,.,TGCAGTGCTAGGTCGCCTAGCAAGGTCCCCGAGCAGTACTTC,CSARSPSKVPEQYF
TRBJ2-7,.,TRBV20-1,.,TGCAGTGCCTCCCCGGGGAACCCCGAGCAGTACTTC,CSASPGNPEQYF
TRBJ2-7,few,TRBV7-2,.,TGTGCCAGCAGCTTCGGACGGATTACCTACGAGCAGTACTTC,CASSFGRITYEQYF
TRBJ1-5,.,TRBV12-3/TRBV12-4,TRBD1,TGTGCCAGCAGCGGTGACAGGGTGCATCAGCCCCAGCATTTT,CASSGDRVHQPQHF
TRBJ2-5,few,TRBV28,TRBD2,TGTGCCAGCAGTATTCGGACTAGCGGGCCCCGGGAGACCCAGTACTTC,CASSIRTSGPRETQYF
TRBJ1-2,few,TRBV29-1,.,TGCAGCGTCGCTTTTTACCGGGACGTCGCCAAGGGCTACACCTTC,CSVAFYRDVAKGYTF
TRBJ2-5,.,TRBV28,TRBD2,TGTGCCAGCAGTTCCTTAGGGAGGGCAGACCAAGAGACCCAGTACTTC,CASSSLGRADQETQYF
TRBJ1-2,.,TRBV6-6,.,TGTGCCAGCAGCCAAGGGAAAGAAATTGGCTACACCTTC,CASSQGKEIGYTF
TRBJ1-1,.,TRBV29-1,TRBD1,TGCAGCGTTGGACAGGGGGAAACTGAAGATTTCTTT,CSVGQGETEDFF
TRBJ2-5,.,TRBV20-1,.,TGCAGTGCTAGAGCGGAAAGGATCTCGGGAACAGGGCTGCGAGAGACCCAGTACTTC,CSARAERISGTGLRETQYF
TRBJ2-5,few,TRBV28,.,TGTGCCAGCAGTTTTCGGAACAATCAGGAGACCCAGTACTTC,CASSFRNNQETQYF
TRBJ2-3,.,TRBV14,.,TGTGCCAGCAGCCAACTCAGGCAAGATACGCAGTATTTT,CASSQLRQDTQYF
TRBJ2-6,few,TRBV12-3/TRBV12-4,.,TGTGCCAGCAGTTCCTCGATGGAGGATGGGGCCAACGTCCTGACTTTC,CASSSSMEDGANVLTF
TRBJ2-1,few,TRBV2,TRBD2,TGTGCCAGTTTACTTTTCCCGGGACTAGCGGGGGGACTTTACAATGAGCAGTTCTTC,CASLLFPGLAGGLYNEQFF
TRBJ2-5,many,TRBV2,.,TGTGCCAGCAGCCACCCCAGCGATCGCCAAGAGACCCAGTACTTC,CASSHPSDRQETQYF
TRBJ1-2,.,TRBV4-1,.,TGCGCCAGCAGCCAAGATAATGGCGGGGGACGAGGCTACACCTTC,CASSQDNGGGRGYTF
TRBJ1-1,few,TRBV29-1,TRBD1,TGCAGCGTTGCGGGGCAGGGGGGACTGAACACTGAAGCTTTCTTT,CSVAGQGGLNTEAFF
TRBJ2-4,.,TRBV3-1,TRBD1,TGTGCCAGCAGCCCGTCACCGGGACAGAATCAGTACTTC,CASSPSPGQNQYF
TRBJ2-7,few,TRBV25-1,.,TGTGCCAGCAGTGATGGGGGGTCCTACGAGCAGTACTTC,CASSDGGSYEQYF
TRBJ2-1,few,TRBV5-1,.,TGCGCCAGCAGCTTGGTGGGCGGGAACGCCTACAATGAGCAGTTCTTC,CASSLVGGNAYNEQFF
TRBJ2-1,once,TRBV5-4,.,TGTGCCAGCAGCCCCGGCGAGGACAAGCAGTTCTTC,CASSPGEDKQFF
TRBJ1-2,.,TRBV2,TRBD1,TGTGCCAGCACGCGGGGACAGTGGGCCCTATATGGCTACACCTTC,CASTRGQWALYGYTF
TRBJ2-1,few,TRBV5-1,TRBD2,TGCGCCAGCAGCTGGGGGACTAGCGGGAGCGATGAGCAGTTCTTC,CASSWGTSGSDEQFF
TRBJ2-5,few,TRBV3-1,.,TGTGCCAGCAACTTCCGAGAGACCCAGTACTTC,CASNFRETQYF
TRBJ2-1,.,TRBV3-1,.,TGTGCCAGCAGCCAAGAGCGGGGGCTCTCCTACAATGAGCAGTTCTTC,CASSQERGLSYNEQFF
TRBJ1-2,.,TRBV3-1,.,TGTGCCAGCAGCCAAGCGTCCAGCTATGGCTACACCTTC,CASSQASSYGYTF
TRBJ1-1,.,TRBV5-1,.,TGCGCCAGCAGCTTATCCGGGACACCGCTGATGAACACTGAAGCTTTCTTT,CASSLSGTPLMNTEAFF
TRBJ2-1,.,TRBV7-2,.,TGTGCCAGCAGCTTTTCTGCGGGGACTGAGACGGAGCAGTTCTTC,CASSFSAGTETEQFF
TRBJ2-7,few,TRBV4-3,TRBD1,TGCGCCAGCAGCCAAGATCGGGACAGGCGATACGAGCAGTACTTC,CASSQDRDRRYEQYF
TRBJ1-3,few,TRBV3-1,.,TGTGCCAGCAGCCAAGGCCTTTCTGGAAACACCATATATTTT,CASSQGLSGNTIYF
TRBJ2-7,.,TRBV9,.,TGTGCCAGCAGCGTTGCGTCGGGGGGCTTCTACGAGCAGTACTTC,CASSVASGGFYEQYF
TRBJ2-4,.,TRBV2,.,TGTGCCAGCAGTGAATCTCTAGCCAAAAACATTCAGTACTTC,CASSESLAKNIQYF
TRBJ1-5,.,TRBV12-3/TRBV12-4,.,TGTGCCAGCAGTTGGGCAGGGGTCAATCAGCCCCAGCATTTT,CASSWAGVNQPQHF
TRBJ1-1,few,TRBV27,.,TGTGCCAGCAGTTTGATGTTAGACACTGAAGCTTTCTTT,CASSLMLDTEAFF
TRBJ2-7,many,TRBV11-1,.,TGTGCCAGCAGCTTAGTTCATTACGAGCAGTACTTC,CASSLVHYEQYF
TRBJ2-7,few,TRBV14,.,TGTGCCAGCAGCCAGGACCGATTTAGTGAGCAGTACTTC,CASSQDRFSEQYF
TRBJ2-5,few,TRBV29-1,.,TGCAGCGTTGCGGAGGGGGCGAGGGAGACCCAGTACTTC,CSVAEGARETQYF
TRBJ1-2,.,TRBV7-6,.,TGTGCCAGCAGCCCGGTCGGGATTAACTATGGCTACACCTTC,CASSPVGINYGYTF
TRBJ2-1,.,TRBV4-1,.,TGCGCCAGCAGCCGGTTGGGGACTTACAGTGAGCAGTTCTTC,CASSRLGTYSEQFF
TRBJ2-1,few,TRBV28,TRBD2,TGTGCCAGCAGTAGGCTAGCGGGATTAGTGGATGAGCAGTTCTTC,CASSRLAGLVDEQFF
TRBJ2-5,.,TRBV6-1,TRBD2,TGTGCCAGCACCCCCATGGCACTAGCGGGAGGACAAGAGACCCAGTACTTC,CASTPMALAGGQETQYF
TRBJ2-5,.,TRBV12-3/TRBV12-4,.,TGTGCCAGCACCCCGGCTTTCACCGAGACCCAGTACTTC,CASTPAFTETQYF
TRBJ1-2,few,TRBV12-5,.,TGTGCTAGTAGTGACGGGCAGGGACTAAGCTACACCTTC,CASSDGQGLSYTF
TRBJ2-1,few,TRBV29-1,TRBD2,TGCAGCGTTGAAGCTAGCGGGAGGCCTAATGAGCAGTTCTTC,CSVEASGRPNEQFF
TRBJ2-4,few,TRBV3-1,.,TGTGCCAGCAGCCAAGGGGTCATAGCCAAAAACATTCAGTACTTC,CASSQGVIAKNIQYF
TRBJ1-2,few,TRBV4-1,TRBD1,TGCGCCAGCAGCCCGGGGGAGGGGGCCAACTATGGCTACACCTTC,CASSPGEGANYGYTF